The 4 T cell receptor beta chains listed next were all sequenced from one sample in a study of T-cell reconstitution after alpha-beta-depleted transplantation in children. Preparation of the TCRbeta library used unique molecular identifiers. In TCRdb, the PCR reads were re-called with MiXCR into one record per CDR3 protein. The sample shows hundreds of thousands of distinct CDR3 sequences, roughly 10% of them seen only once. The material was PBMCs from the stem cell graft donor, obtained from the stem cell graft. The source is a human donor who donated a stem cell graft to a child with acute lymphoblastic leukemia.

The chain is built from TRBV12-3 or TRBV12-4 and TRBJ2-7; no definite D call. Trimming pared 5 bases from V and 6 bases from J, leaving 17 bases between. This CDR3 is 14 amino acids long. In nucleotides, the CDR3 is TGTGCCAGCAGTCCACATGGTGGGGTAGGCGAGCAGTACTTC. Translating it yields CASSPHGGVGEQYF.

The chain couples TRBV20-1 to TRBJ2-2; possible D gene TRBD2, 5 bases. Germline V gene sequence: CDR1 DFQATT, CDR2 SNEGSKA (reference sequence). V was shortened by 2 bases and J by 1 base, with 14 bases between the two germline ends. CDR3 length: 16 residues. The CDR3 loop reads CSARPLSAGNTGELFF. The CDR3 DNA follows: TGCAGTGCTAGACCACTTAGCGCCGGGAACACCGGGGAGCTGTTTTTT.

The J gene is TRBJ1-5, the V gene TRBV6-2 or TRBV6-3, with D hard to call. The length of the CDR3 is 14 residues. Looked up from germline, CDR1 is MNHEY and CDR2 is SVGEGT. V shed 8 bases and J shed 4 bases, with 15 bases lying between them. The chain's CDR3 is CASVLGYGNQPQHF. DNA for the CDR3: TGTGCCAGCGTCTTGGGGTATGGGAATCAGCCCCAGCATTTT.

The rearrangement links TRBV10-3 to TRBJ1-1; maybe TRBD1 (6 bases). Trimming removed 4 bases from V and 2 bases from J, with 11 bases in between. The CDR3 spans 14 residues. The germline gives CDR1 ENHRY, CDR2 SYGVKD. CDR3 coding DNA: TGTGCCATCAGTGTCGAGGGGGAAAACACTGAAGCTTTCTTT. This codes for CAISVEGENTEAFF.